This TCR beta chain is from a study of blood T cell repertoires in COVID-19. CDR1 and CDR2 (germline): LNHDA, SQIVND (reference sequence). Trimming cost V 7 bases and J 2 bases; bases outside gene matches: 7. The CDR3 is 14 residues long. This clone was counted only a few times. The assay was immunoSEQ multiplex PCR, and TCRdb's table has in-frame clones only and misses some. The sample contains fewer than 50,000 clones, roughly 71% of which appear only once. V usage is TRBV19 and J usage is TRBJ1-2; 7 nucleotides match TRBD1. The sequence was collected from an older man with acute or convalescent COVID-19. Sequencing input: peripheral blood. In DNA form, the CDR3 reads TGTGCCAGTACCTCCGGGACAGCCAACTATGGCTACACCTTC. This translates into CASTSGTANYGYTF. Looking up the rest from reference TRBV19 and TRBJ1-2 gives the full variable domain: DGGITQSPKYLFRKEGQNVTLSCEQNLNHDAMYWYRQDPGQGLRLIYYSQIVNDFQKGDIAEGYSVSREKKESFPLTVTSAQKNPTAFYLCASTSGTANYGYTFGSGTRLTVV.